This TCR beta chain is drawn from a study of T-cell memory formation after mild COVID-19. Background on the study: Among the donors, TCR clusters were largely specific to each donor. Study conclusions and caveats: Largely, contracting CD4+ clones fell within CM and EM, and contracting CD8+ clones within EMRA. Memory sampled before infection contained some responding clones, suggesting cross-reactive memory joined.

Per the germline V gene, CDR1 is MDHEN and CDR2 is SYDVKM. Trimming pared 7 bases from V and 4 bases from J, leaving 14 bases between. The CDR3 contains 14 residues. TCR alpha and TCR beta cDNA libraries with sample barcodes and UMIs came from 5'RACE using constant-segment primers. TCRdb reanalysed the 5' RACE reads using MiXCR and keeps one entry per CDR3 protein. In the table there are around 250,000 distinct CDR3 sequences, roughly 15% of which are singletons. As for this clonotype: What it binds is unknown.

The clonotype was recovered from an adult woman who had mild COVID-19 (a few samples of this study predate the infection). Cell type and time point are not known. The rearrangement uses TRBV28 and TRBJ2-1; tentative D call: TRBD2 (6 bases). Sequencing was performed on PBMCs or a T cell subset sorted from them (not recorded which). CDR3 nucleotides: TGTGCCAGCACCCATTCGCGGGGTTACAATGAGCAGTTCTTC. This gives the protein CASTHSRGYNEQFF.